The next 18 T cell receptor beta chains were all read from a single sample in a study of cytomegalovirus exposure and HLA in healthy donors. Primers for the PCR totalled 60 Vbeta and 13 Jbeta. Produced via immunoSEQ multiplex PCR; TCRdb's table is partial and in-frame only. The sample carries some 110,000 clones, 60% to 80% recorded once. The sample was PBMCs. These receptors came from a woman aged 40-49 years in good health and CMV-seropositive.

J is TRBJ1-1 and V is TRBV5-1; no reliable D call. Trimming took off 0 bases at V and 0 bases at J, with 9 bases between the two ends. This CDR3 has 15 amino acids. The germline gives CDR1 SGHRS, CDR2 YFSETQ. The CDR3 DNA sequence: TGCGCCAGCAGCTTGGGTGGAGGGATGAACACTGAAGCTTTCTTT. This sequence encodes CASSLGGGMNTEAFF.

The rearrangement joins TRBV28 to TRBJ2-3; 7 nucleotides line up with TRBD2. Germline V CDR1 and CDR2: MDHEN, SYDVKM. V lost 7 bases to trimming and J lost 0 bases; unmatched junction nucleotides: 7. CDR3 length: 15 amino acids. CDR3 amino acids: CASKRGRSSTDTQYF. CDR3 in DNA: TGTGCCAGCAAGCGGGGTCGTTCTAGCACAGATACGCAGTATTTT.

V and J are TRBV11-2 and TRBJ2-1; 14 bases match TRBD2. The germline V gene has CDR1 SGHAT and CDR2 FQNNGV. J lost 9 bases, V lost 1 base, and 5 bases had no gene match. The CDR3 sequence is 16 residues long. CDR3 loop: CASSLVGLAGVGEQFF. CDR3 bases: TGTGCCAGCAGCTTAGTGGGACTAGCGGGAGTGGGTGAGCAGTTCTTC.

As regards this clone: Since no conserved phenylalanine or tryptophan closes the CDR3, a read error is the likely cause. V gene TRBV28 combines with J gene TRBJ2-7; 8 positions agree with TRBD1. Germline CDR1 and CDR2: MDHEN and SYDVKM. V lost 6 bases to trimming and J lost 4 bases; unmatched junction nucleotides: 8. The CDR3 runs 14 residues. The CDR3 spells CASRPGGASYEQYL. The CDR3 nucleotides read TGTGCCAGCAGACCAGGGGGCGCTTCTTACGAGCAGTACCTC.

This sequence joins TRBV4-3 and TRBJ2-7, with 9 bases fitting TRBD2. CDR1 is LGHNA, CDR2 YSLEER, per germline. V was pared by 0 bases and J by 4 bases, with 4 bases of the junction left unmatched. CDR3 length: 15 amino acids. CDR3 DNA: TGCGCCAGCAGCCAAGACCGGCGGGGGGGGTACGAGCAGTACTTC. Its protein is CASSQDRRGGYEQYF.

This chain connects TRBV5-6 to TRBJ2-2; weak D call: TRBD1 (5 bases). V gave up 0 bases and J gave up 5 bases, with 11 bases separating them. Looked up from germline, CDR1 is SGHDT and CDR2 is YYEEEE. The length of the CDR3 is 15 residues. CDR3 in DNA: TGTGCCAGCAGCTTGGATGGCAGGGAAACCGGGGAGCTGTTTTTT. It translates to CASSLDGRETGELFF. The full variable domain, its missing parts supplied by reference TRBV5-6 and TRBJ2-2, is DAGVTQSPTHLIKTRGQQVTLRCSPKSGHDTVSWYQQALGQGPQFIFQYYEEEERQRGNFPDRFSGHQFPNYSSELNVNALLLGDSALYLCASSLDGRETGELFFGEGSRLTVL.

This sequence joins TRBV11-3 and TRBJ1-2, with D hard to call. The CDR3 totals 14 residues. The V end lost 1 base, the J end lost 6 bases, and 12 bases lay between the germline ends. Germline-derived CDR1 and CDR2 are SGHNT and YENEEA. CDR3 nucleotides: TGTGCCAGCAGCTTAGCGTCCCGGGAAGATGGCTACACCTTC. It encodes CASSLASREDGYTF.

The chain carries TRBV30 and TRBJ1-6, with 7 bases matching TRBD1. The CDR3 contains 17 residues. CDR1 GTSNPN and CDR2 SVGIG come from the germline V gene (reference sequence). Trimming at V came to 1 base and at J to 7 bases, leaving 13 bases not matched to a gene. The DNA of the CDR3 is TGTGCCTGGAGTGGGGGTTTAGAGGGGGCTCAAAATTCACCCCTCCACTTT. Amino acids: CAWSGGLEGAQNSPLHF.

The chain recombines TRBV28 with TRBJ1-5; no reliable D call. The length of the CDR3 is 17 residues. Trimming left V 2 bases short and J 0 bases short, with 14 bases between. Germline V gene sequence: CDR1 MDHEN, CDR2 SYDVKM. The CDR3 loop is CASSLNPREYSNQPQHF. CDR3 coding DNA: TGTGCCAGCAGTTTAAATCCAAGAGAATATAGCAATCAGCCCCAGCATTTT.

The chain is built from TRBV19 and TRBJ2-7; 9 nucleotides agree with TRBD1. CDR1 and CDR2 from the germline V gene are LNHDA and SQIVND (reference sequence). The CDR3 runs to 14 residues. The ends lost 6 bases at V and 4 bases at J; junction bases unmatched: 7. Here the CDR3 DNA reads TGTGCCAGTAGCAGCCGGGACAGGGCGTACGAGCAGTACTTC. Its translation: CASSSRDRAYEQYF. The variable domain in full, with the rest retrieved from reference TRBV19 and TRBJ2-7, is DGGITQSPKYLFRKEGQNVTLSCEQNLNHDAMYWYRQDPGQGLRLIYYSQIVNDFQKGDIAEGYSVSREKKESFPLTVTSAQKNPTAFYLCASSSRDRAYEQYFGPGTRLTVT.

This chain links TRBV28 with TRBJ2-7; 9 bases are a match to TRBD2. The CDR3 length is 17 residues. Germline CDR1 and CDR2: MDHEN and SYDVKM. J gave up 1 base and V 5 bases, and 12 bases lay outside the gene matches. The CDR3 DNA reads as TGTGCCAGCAGTAAGGTAATCGGACTAGCGAGTTCCTACGAGCAGTACTTC. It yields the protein CASSKVIGLASSYEQYF.

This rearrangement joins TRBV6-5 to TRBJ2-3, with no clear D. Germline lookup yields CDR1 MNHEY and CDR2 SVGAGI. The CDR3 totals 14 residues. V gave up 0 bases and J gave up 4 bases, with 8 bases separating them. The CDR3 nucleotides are TGTGCCAGCAGTTACTCGAATACGGCAGATACGCAGTATTTT. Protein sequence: CASSYSNTADTQYF.

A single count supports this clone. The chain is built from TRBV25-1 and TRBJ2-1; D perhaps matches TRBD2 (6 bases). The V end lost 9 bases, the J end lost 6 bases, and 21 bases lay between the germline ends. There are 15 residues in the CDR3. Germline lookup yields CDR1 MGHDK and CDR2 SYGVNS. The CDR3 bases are TGTGCCAGTCTGCCGCGGGGCCCCGTGACCAATGAGCAGTTCTTC. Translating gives CASLPRGPVTNEQFF.

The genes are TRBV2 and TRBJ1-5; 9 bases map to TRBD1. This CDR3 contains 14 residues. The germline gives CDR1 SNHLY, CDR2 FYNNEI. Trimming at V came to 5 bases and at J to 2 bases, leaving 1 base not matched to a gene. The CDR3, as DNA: TGTGCCAGCAGTCGGACAGGGGGCAATCAGCCCCAGCATTTT. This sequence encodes CASSRTGGNQPQHF.

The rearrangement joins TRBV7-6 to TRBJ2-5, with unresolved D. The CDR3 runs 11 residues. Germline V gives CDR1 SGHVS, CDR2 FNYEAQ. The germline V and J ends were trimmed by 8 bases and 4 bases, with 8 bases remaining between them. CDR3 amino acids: CASRDLETQYF. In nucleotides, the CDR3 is TGTGCCAGCCGCGATTTAGAGACCCAGTACTTC.

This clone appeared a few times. The CDR3 nucleotides are TGTGCCAGCAGTGAAGTCGGGGGATCAGACCTTCCTCAGGAAAACACCATATATTTT. This translates into CASSEVGGSDLPQENTIYF. The rearrangement links TRBV6-1 to TRBJ1-3, with D perhaps TRBD1 (5 bases). V lost 1 base and J 6 bases, leaving 25 bases between the germline ends. The germline V gene encodes CDR1 MNHNS and CDR2 SASEGT. This CDR3 region has 19 residues.

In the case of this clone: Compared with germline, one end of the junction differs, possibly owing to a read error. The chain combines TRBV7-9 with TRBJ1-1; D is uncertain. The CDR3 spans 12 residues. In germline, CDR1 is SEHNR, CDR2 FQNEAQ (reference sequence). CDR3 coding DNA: TGTTCCAGCAGCCGTAGGGAGGCTGAAGCTTTCTTT. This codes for CSSSRREAEAFF.

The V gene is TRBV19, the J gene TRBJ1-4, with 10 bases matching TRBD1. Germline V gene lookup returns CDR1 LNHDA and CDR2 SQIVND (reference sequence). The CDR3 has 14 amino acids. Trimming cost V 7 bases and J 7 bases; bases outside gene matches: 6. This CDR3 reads CASKDRDRGEKLFF. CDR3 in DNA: TGTGCCAGTAAGGACCGGGACAGGGGTGAAAAACTGTTTTTT.